These 9 T cell receptor beta chains were sequenced from one sample in a study of tumor-infiltrating lymphocytes in primary liver carcinoma. Germline DNA was also extracted, and blood RNA was taken from unsorted whole blood. Using a constant-region primer together with ProtoScript II reverse transcriptase, TCR beta cDNA was made from about 490 ng of total RNA. Three nested multiplex PCR rounds, a slightly modified ARM-PCR method, built the TCR beta libraries. Amplification in the first two PCR rounds was performed using TRBV1-TRBV30 forward primers and a C-beta reverse primer for 10 cycles each. TCRdb passed the multiplex PCR reads through MiXCR, listing each CDR3 protein once. Here the sample spans approximately 310,000 distinct CDR3 sequences, around three fifths being singletons. Material: peripheral blood. All receptors come from a man in his forties with primary liver carcinoma and hepatitis B virus infection.

This clonotype was detected once. The chain combines TRBV5-1 with TRBJ2-7; D is unresolved. CDR3 length: 15 amino acids. CDR1 and CDR2 (germline): SGHRS, YFSETQ. V lost 0 bases to trimming and J lost 0 bases, with 10 bases between them. Here the CDR3 DNA reads TGCGCCAGCAGCTTGGGTGGGTCCGGCTCCTACGAGCAGTACTTC. This encodes CASSLGGSGSYEQYF.

The DNA of the CDR3 is TGCGCCAGCAGCCAAGAAGGGGAGACGCCGGGATACGAGCAGTACTTC. Its protein product is CASSQEGETPGYEQYF. The chain combines TRBV4-3 with TRBJ2-7; D is perhaps TRBD1 or TRBD2 (5 bases each). V shed 0 bases and J shed 4 bases, with 16 bases lying between them. Germline assignment: CDR1 LGHNA and CDR2 YSLEER. The CDR3 is 16 amino acids.

Comments on this clonotype: Relative to the germline gene, one junction end is altered; a read error may explain this. V usage is TRBV11-3 and J usage is TRBJ2-2; TRBD2 matches at 7 bases. CDR1 and CDR2 from the germline V gene are SGHNT and YENEEA. This CDR3 region has 17 residues. CDR3 in DNA: TGTACCAGCAGCTTAGCTGCGCTCGGGGGGAGCACCGGGGAGCTGTCTTTT. It is translated as CTSSLAALGGSTGELSF.

This CDR3 reads CASSLGSGRGEETQYF. CDR3 sequence (DNA): TGTGCCAGCAGTTTAGGTAGCGGTCGAGGGGAAGAGACCCAGTACTTC. This rearrangement joins TRBV28 to TRBJ2-5; tentative D call: TRBD2 (6 bases). Germline CDR1 and CDR2: MDHEN and SYDVKM. Trimming pared 2 bases from V and 3 bases from J, leaving 16 bases between. This CDR3 is 16 amino acids long.

This clonotype turned up a few times. This chain joins TRBV25-1 and TRBJ2-1; D is perhaps TRBD2 (6 bases). This CDR3 region has 15 residues. Germline CDR1 reads MGHDK; CDR2 reads SYGVNS. Trimming removed 4 bases at V and 0 bases at J, with 10 bases between. The chain's CDR3 is CASSGGGFSYNEQFF. The CDR3 region has the DNA TGTGCCAGCAGTGGGGGAGGTTTCTCCTACAATGAGCAGTTCTTC.

Turning to this clonotype: Sequence at one end of the junction differs from germline and may be a read error. The chain has TRBV11-2 and TRBJ2-1; possible D gene TRBD1, 6 bases. The CDR3 has 16 amino acids. The germline CDR1 and CDR2 sequences are SGHAT and FQNNGV. The CDR3 sequence is CASSLQTGPSCNEQFF. CDR3 nucleotide sequence: TGTGCCAGCAGCTTACAGACAGGACCTTCCTGCAATGAGCAGTTCTTC.

V gene TRBV11-2 combines with J gene TRBJ2-1; D might be TRBD2 (5 bases). Germline CDR1 and CDR2: SGHAT and FQNNGV. This CDR3 is built from 14 residues. For the CDR3, the DNA is TGTGTCATCAGCTTAGATGGCGGGTCCTATGAGCAGTTCTTC. This sequence encodes CVISLDGGSYEQFF.

Concerning this clonotype: This could be a read error, since a much larger clone is one nucleotide away. The V call is TRBV29-1, the J call TRBJ2-7; D remains unclear. V dropped 4 bases and J dropped 0 bases, with 4 bases sitting between them. Germline assignment: CDR1 SQVTM and CDR2 ANQGSEA. There are 11 residues in the CDR3. This chain's CDR3 is CSVGRSYEQYF. CDR3 bases: TGCAGCGTTGGACGCTCCTACGAGCAGTACTTC.

The V gene is TRBV11-2, the J gene TRBJ2-1; no reliable D call. Germline V gene data show CDR1 as SGHAT and CDR2 as FQNNGV. Trimming took off 3 bases at V and 11 bases at J, with 17 bases between the two ends. The CDR3 is made up of 14 amino acids. The CDR3 coding sequence is TGTGCCAGCAGCTTGTATAGCTTGGGGTATAAGCAGTTCTTC. Its protein is CASSLYSLGYKQFF.